The subject of this entry is one T cell receptor beta chain. As yet, its antigen is unknown. Depth targeted 1 in 200,000 to 1 in 1 million T cells, averaging 10x coverage per clonotype. TCRdb's table, derived via immunoSEQ multiplex PCR, lists solely in-frame clones and lacks some. The table records more than 200,000 clones, around three quarters of them present only once. These data are taken from a study of cytotoxic CD8 clonotypes in ibrutinib-treated CLL. Study findings and constraints: Patients with sustained remission and those progressing were sampled at differing times. Clonality went up at ibrutinib response and then declined back toward baseline at progression. Under treatment, the uncommon public clonotypes either contracted or remained stable.

Between the trimmed V and J ends, which lost 1 base and 4 bases, there was a span of 16 bases. In germline, CDR1 is LNHDA, CDR2 SQIVND (reference sequence). CDR3 size: 16 residues. This clonotype originated in a human donor with chronic lymphocytic leukemia. The rearrangement joins TRBV19 to TRBJ1-2; no clear D gene. The sequences come from PBMCs, collected after 24 months of ibrutinib treatment. CDR3 region: CASSIARALKGYGYTF. CDR3 bases: TGTGCCAGTAGTATAGCCCGAGCTCTGAAGGGCTATGGCTACACCTTC.